One T cell receptor (beta chain) is described in this entry. Which antigen it targets is not known. Base quality data are lacking; no much larger clone is found one base away. This record comes from a study of cytotoxic CD8 clonotypes in ibrutinib-treated CLL (dated by TCRdb to the early 2020s). Background for the entire study: The cohort included approximately 15 treatment-naive and around 10 relapsed/refractory patients; about 18 were IGHV unmutated. Partial responses were observed in about 25 patients and complete responses in 2; after a median follow-up of 68 months, remission was maintained in approximately 15 patients and progression was observed in 12. Response samples were obtained after a median of approximately 12 months of treatment, with a range of roughly 6 to 40 months. Samples averaged roughly 280,000 productive templates and approximately 100,000 productive rearrangements. Of the approximately 94 people in the trial, roughly 27 had longitudinal samples available. Cryopreserved peripheral blood mononuclear cells were obtained prior to treatment, at the time of response, and at either disease progression or sustained remission. All remission and progressive disease samples were collected while patients were still receiving ibrutinib.

Each clonotype received, on average, around 9.6x coverage in deep resolution sequencing performed on a MiSeq, where the target depth lay between 1 in 1 million and 1 in 200,000 T cells. The immunoSEQ hsTCRB Kit was used to generate the TCR beta libraries. As for the original processing: ImmunoSEQ Data Assistant and ImmunoSEQ Analyzer were used for data analysis, and V, D and J genes were assigned according to IMGT definitions. Clonality, with values ranging from 0 to 1, was calculated as one minus the normalized Shannon entropy of productive rearrangement frequencies. Public clonotype analysis was restricted to overrepresented clonotypes comprising at least 0.05% of each patient's repertoire. Repertoires from about a dozen age-matched healthy donors in immuneACCESS were used as clonality controls. Drawn from immuneACCESS, this table holds only the in-frame rearrangements with V and J called that TCRdb kept. Clones are partly lost; checked studies trace under half to an unresolved V gene and leave the rest unexplained. For V, J and clone size, that table is used; D and trimming come from the DNA. The sample table lists some 85,000 clones, around 77% of them with a count of one. The top ten clones comprise under 30% of the sample.

Results the study describes overall, beyond this receptor: Lymph node repertoires were not examined, and the timing of sampling was not matched between patients in sustained remission and those whose disease progressed. An increase in clonality was observed at ibrutinib response, with clonality remaining stable during sustained remission and falling back toward baseline at progression. Baseline clonality exceeded that of age-matched healthy donors and correlated strongly with circulating CD8+ T-cell counts. Public clonotypes were rare and either shrank or stayed stable during treatment, and the rise in clonality at ibrutinib response reflected expansion of private clonotypes.

Reading the label with the study, this specimen's time point is: approximately 25 months on ibrutinib. For TCR beta library preparation, 1.5 to 2 micrograms of genomic DNA were extracted from the cryopreserved PBMCs. Longitudinal blood samples from CLL patients on ibrutinib monotherapy were analyzed using high-throughput TCR beta sequencing. The patients took part in an open-label, single-center phase 2 trial of ibrutinib monotherapy. V sheds 0 bases and J sheds 4 bases, leaving 7 bases between their ends. The CDR3 goes from the cysteine to the phenylalanine over 13 residues. Only the CDR3 portion is preserved as DNA: 39 bases, with reading frame beginning at the first base. The germline V gene encodes CDR1 SGHRS and CDR2 YFSETQ.

The specimen comprised PBMCs, sampled after 24 months of ibrutinib treatment. Rearrangement joined TRBV5-1 to TRBJ1-1; TRBD1 is a possible D gene, resting on 5 matching bases. This receptor was taken from a human donor with chronic lymphocytic leukemia. The bases read TGCGCCAGCAGCTTGGGCGGGGGCACTGAAGCTTTCTTT. Its translation reads: CASSLGGGTEAFF. The CDR3 plus the reference TRBV5-1 and TRBJ1-1 genes for the other parts give the full variable domain: KAGVTQTPRYLIKTRGQQVTLSCSPISGHRSVSWYQQTPGQGLQFLFEYFSETQRNKGNFPGRFSGRQFSNSRSEMNVSTLELGDSALYLCASSLGGGTEAFFGQGTRLTVV.